This T cell receptor (beta chain) was found in a study of graft-versus-host responses after intestinal transplantation. Study-wide context: Recipients underwent multivisceral, liver-intestinal, or isolated intestinal transplants. Tacrolimus and steroids were given for around three years to all recipients after anti-thymocyte globulin induction. Broader study findings: Recipient bone marrow held GvH clones, some seen earlier in ileum or blood. There was an association between peak levels of circulating GvH clones and early post-transplant HvG declines.

Generated by immunoSEQ multiplex PCR, the TCRdb table keeps only in-frame clones and is missing some. The table includes approximately 78,000 clones, 80% to 90% detected once. Regarding this clone: Its target is unknown.

In germline, CDR1 is SQVTM, CDR2 ANQGSEA. Trimming cost V 4 bases and J 3 bases; bases outside gene matches: 7. The CDR3 has 15 amino acids. The rearrangement uses TRBV29-1 and TRBJ2-1; 9 positions agree with TRBD2. The source material was unstimulated CD8+ T cells sorted from spleen or lymph node cells, sampled before transplant. The sequence came from a human donor who was the organ donor for an intestinal transplant. CDR3 loop: CSVGSGRGGYNEQFF. The DNA for the CDR3 is TGCAGCGTTGGGAGTGGGCGGGGGGGCTACAATGAGCAGTTCTTC.